This entry describes one T cell receptor beta chain. Its target is not known. This entry is derived from a study of cytomegalovirus exposure and HLA in healthy donors. The CDR3 spans 16 residues. CDR1 and CDR2 from the germline V gene are LNHNV and YYDKDF (reference sequence). Trimming shortened V by 1 base and J by 7 bases, and 14 bases separated the two germline ends. PCR primers comprised 60 Vbeta and 13 Jbeta primers. Here immunoSEQ multiplex PCR was the method, and the copy in TCRdb shows in-frame clones only, minus some. This sample carries around 200,000 clones, around four fifths of them seen once, and the ten largest clones take around 0.57%. Study-level points and caveats: Within an earlier analysis, most TCR beta V segments proved productive either about 87% or about 30% of the time. Among the most significant clusters, several appeared linked to common viral pathogens in a later analysis.

In nominal health when sampled, donors likely had unrecorded immune exposures nonetheless. This receptor was identified in a woman between 35 and 50 years old in good health and CMV-seronegative. Sample: PBMCs. This chain links TRBV15 with TRBJ1-6, with TRBD1 as a possible D gene (5 bases). The CDR3 sequence: CATSRVGGALNSPLHF. For the CDR3, the DNA is TGTGCCACCAGCAGAGTGGGCGGGGCTCTAAATTCACCCCTCCACTTT.